A single sample gave rise to the 7 T cell receptor beta chains below, sequenced in a study of T cells in Graves' hyperthyroidism and ophthalmopathy. TCR beta CDR3 sequences were amplified from RNA transcripts. HTBI primers were used for first-round RT-PCR of the TCR CDR3. TCRdb analysed the multiplex PCR reads with MiXCR anew, one entry per CDR3 protein. The sample contains around 500,000 distinct CDR3 sequences, about an eighth of which appear only once. Sequencing was performed on blood. Source of these receptors: a woman in her late teens or twenties with Graves' hyperthyroidism.

The rearrangement joins TRBV14 to TRBJ2-1; 7 nucleotides match TRBD2. Germline V CDR1 and CDR2: SGHDN, FVKESK. The CDR3 contains 15 residues. J lost 2 bases, V lost 0 bases, and 1 base had no gene match. CDR3 region: CASSQDGTTYNEQFF. CDR3 DNA: TGTGCCAGCAGCCAAGACGGGACTACCTACAATGAGCAGTTCTTC.

This clonotype occurred many times. The genes are TRBV7-3 and TRBJ1-4, with 7 positions matching TRBD1. The CDR3 runs to 16 residues. The germline V gene has CDR1 SGHTA and CDR2 FQGTGA. The trim removed 0 bases at V and 7 bases at J, leaving 8 bases unmatched. The CDR3 sequence: CASSLTRGGQCEKLFF. The CDR3 DNA is TGTGCCAGCAGCTTAACTCGGGGGGGACAGTGTGAAAAACTGTTTTTT.

The chain employs TRBV20-1 and TRBJ1-1, with no clear D. Trimming removed 6 bases at V and 5 bases at J, with 19 bases between. Germline lookup yields CDR1 DFQATT and CDR2 SNEGSKA (reference sequence). CDR3 length: 14 amino acids. Written as DNA, the CDR3 is TGCAGTGCCAAGGCCGGATCGGTCTATACTGAAGCTTTCTTT. Translated, it gives CSAKAGSVYTEAFF.

This clonotype has a count of ten or more. This chain joins TRBV3-1 and TRBJ1-2; 8 positions agree with TRBD1. J gave up 6 bases and V 5 bases, and 8 bases lay outside the gene matches. This CDR3 is built from 14 residues. Germline CDR1 reads LGHDT; CDR2 reads YNNKEL (reference sequence). Here the CDR3 DNA reads TGTGCCAGCAGCGTGCCAGGACAGGGAGATGGCTACACCTTC. Its translation: CASSVPGQGDGYTF.

This clonotype was recorded at least ten times. This chain connects TRBV12-3 or TRBV12-4 to TRBJ1-2, with 12 bases aligning to TRBD1. This CDR3 spans 15 amino acids. The V segment lost 0 bases and the J segment 7 bases; nucleotides outside the gene matches: 3. CDR3 in amino acids: CASSLAGTGGSGYTF. The CDR3 DNA follows: TGTGCCAGCAGTTTAGCCGGGACAGGGGGCTCTGGCTACACCTTC.

The chain uses TRBV2 and TRBJ1-5; D ambiguous. Trimming cost V 6 bases and J 9 bases, with 9 bases left between them. CDR1 and CDR2 from the germline V gene are SNHLY and FYNNEI. The CDR3 is 11 residues long. This CDR3 reads CASSITSPQHF. CDR3 nucleotides: TGTGCCAGCAGCATCACTTCGCCCCAGCATTTT.

This clonotype has more than one count but fewer than ten. V gene TRBV10-3 combines with J gene TRBJ2-3; unclear D gene. The germline V gene has CDR1 ENHRY and CDR2 SYGVKD. The V end was cut by 2 bases, the J end by 0 bases, with 18 bases between. CDR3 length: 18 residues. This CDR3 reads CAISEVTPRRISTDTQYF. The DNA for the CDR3 is TGTGCCATCAGTGAGGTAACCCCACGTCGAATTAGCACAGATACGCAGTATTTT.